Following are 18 T cell receptor beta chains from one sample sequenced in a study of T cell changes during pregnancy in multiple sclerosis (dated 2019 in TCRdb). Library preparation used the immunoSEQ multiplex PCR assay. Here the immuneACCESS table is served through TCRdb, limited to in-frame sequences with V and J called. Missing clones are a known gap in these copies; in checked studies unresolved V genes cover under half, and the rest lacks a known reason. The sample contains more than 60,000 clones, roughly 91% of them found a single time. 0.29% of the sample goes to the ten largest clones. The sequenced sample was CD4+ T cells from peripheral blood mononuclear cells, obtained in the third trimester of pregnancy. All receptors derive from a female donor in good health, enrolled as a control in a pregnancy study.

The chain is built from TRBV11-2 and TRBJ2-3; 11 bases match TRBD2. This CDR3 has 18 amino acids. V lost 2 bases to trimming and J lost 7 bases; unmatched junction nucleotides: 14. CDR1 SGHAT and CDR2 FQNNGV come from the germline V gene. This chain's CDR3 is CASSLPLAGGNLGNTQYF. The CDR3 nucleotides are TGTGCCAGCAGCTTACCGCTAGCGGGGGGTAATTTAGGAAATACGCAGTATTTT.

The rearrangement links TRBV6-1 to TRBJ1-2; D gene ambiguous. V lost 6 bases and J lost 0, with 14 bases in between. Germline V gene sequence: CDR1 MNHNS, CDR2 SASEGT. The CDR3 contains 15 residues. CDR3 DNA: TGTGCCAGCAGGTCAGTCCCCGGGACTAACTATGGCTACACCTTC. This translates into CASRSVPGTNYGYTF.

The chain combines TRBV9 with TRBJ2-7; possibly TRBD2 for D (5 bases). There are 14 residues in the CDR3. Germline-derived CDR1 and CDR2 are SGDLS and YYNGEE. V was clipped by 4 bases and J by 3 bases, with 14 bases between them. CDR3 in DNA: TGTGCCAGCAGCCCACTCCGGGGTAGCTACGAGCAGTACTTC. Amino acid sequence: CASSPLRGSYEQYF. The whole variable domain, filled in from reference TRBV9 and TRBJ2-7, reads DSGVTQTPKHLITATGQRVTLRCSPRSGDLSVYWYQQSLDQGLQFLIQYYNGEERAKGNILERFSAQQFPDLHSELNLSSLELGDSALYFCASSPLRGSYEQYFGPGTRLTVT.

This chain connects TRBV6-5 to TRBJ2-7; TRBD2 matches at 8 bases. Germline lookup yields CDR1 MNHEY and CDR2 SVGAGI. The CDR3 consists of 14 residues. Losses at the gene ends were 0 bases for V and 2 bases for J; bases not matched to a gene: 0. CDR3 in amino acids: CASSYSSGAYEQYF. The DNA for the CDR3 is TGTGCCAGCAGTTACTCTAGCGGGGCCTACGAGCAGTACTTC.

The DNA of the CDR3 is TGTGCCAGCAGCTCCGGACAGGATGAAGCTTTCTTT. It yields the protein CASSSGQDEAFF. The V and J genes are TRBV5-4 and TRBJ1-1, with 7 bases that match TRBD1. Germline trimming cut 3 bases from V and 7 bases from J; bases unmatched to any gene: 3. The CDR3 sequence is 12 residues long. CDR1 and CDR2 (germline): SGHNT, YYREEE (reference sequence).

V gene TRBV30 combines with J gene TRBJ1-3; D is undetermined. Germline V gene data show CDR1 as GTSNPN and CDR2 as SVGIG (reference sequence). Trimming stripped 2 bases from V and 0 bases from J, with 8 bases between. The CDR3 contains 14 residues. The CDR3 nucleotides are TGTGCCTGGAGTACGGGTAGCTCTGGAAACACCATATATTTT. This codes for CAWSTGSSGNTIYF.

This clone has just one count. The rearrangement links TRBV19 to TRBJ1-6; 8 bases map to TRBD1. The CDR3 is made up of 14 amino acids. CDR1 is LNHDA, CDR2 SQIVND, per germline (reference sequence). The trim removed 6 bases at V and 6 bases at J, leaving 4 bases unmatched. This CDR3 is CASRGQGFNSPLHF. The DNA of the CDR3 is TGTGCCAGTAGAGGACAGGGTTTTAATTCACCCCTCCACTTT.

The genes are TRBV5-1 and TRBJ1-2, with 7 bases fitting TRBD1. Looked up from germline, CDR1 is SGHRS and CDR2 is YFSETQ. The CDR3 runs 13 residues. The J segment lost 3 bases and the V segment lost 6 bases, leaving 5 bases of the junction unmatched. The CDR3 nucleotides are TGCGCCAGCAAAGGGGACAGATACTATGGCTACACCTTC. Residues: CASKGDRYYGYTF.

The chain recombines TRBV4-3 with TRBJ2-1, with 7 bases aligning to TRBD2. Germline trimming cut 4 bases from V and 0 bases from J; bases unmatched to any gene: 3. The CDR3 runs 15 residues. Germline CDR1 reads LGHNA; CDR2 reads YSLEER. For the CDR3, the DNA is TGCGCCAGCAGCCGGCAGCGGGGCTCCTACAATGAGCAGTTCTTC. It specifies CASSRQRGSYNEQFF.

This clone was observed a single time. The chain carries TRBV4-2 and TRBJ2-1; 13 bases fit TRBD2. V trimming: 3 bases; J trimming: 1 base; junction bases outside the gene matches: 3. CDR1 is LGHNA, CDR2 YNFKEQ, per germline. CDR3 size: 17 residues. This CDR3 is CASSQGTSGASYNEQFF. The CDR3 DNA sequence: TGTGCCAGCAGCCAGGGGACTAGCGGGGCTTCCTACAATGAGCAGTTCTTC.

The rearrangement links TRBV5-4 to TRBJ2-3; D unclear. The CDR3 loop spans 17 amino acids. V lost 0 bases to trimming and J lost 0 bases, with 14 bases between them. The germline V gene has CDR1 SGHNT and CDR2 YYREEE (reference sequence). In DNA, the CDR3 is TGTGCCAGCAGCTTGGGACTGGCAGCGACTAGCACAGATACGCAGTATTTT. Translating it yields CASSLGLAATSTDTQYF.

This clone appeared a single time. The chain employs TRBV11-3 and TRBJ1-1; D not certain. Germline CDR1 and CDR2: SGHNT and YENEEA. The CDR3 is made up of 15 amino acids. The V and J ends lost 1 base and 1 base respectively, with 10 bases between them. The chain's CDR3 is CASSLGWAQNTEAFF. The CDR3 DNA reads TGTGCCAGCAGCTTAGGGTGGGCACAGAACACTGAAGCTTTCTTT.

The chain links TRBV5-4 to TRBJ2-5; 8 bases are shared with TRBD1. Germline V gene sequence: CDR1 SGHNT, CDR2 YYREEE (reference sequence). This CDR3 is built from 14 residues. The ends lost 3 bases at V and 5 bases at J; junction bases unmatched: 6. This CDR3 is CASSWGTGSETQYF. The CDR3 nucleotides are TGTGCCAGCAGCTGGGGGACAGGTTCTGAGACCCAGTACTTC.

The V gene is TRBV11-2, the J gene TRBJ1-2; TRBD1 matches at 7 bases. This CDR3 is built from 15 residues. V shed 5 bases, J shed 3 bases, and the junction held 9 bases outside the gene matches. Looked up from germline, CDR1 is SGHAT and CDR2 is FQNNGV. CDR3 sequence: CASSLGTEPYYGYTF. The CDR3, as DNA: TGTGCCAGCAGCCTCGGGACAGAGCCCTACTATGGCTACACCTTC.

This chain links TRBV9 with TRBJ1-1; 10 bases align to TRBD1. The length of the CDR3 is 16 residues. Germline V gives CDR1 SGDLS, CDR2 YYNGEE. J lost 5 bases, V lost 2 bases, and 9 bases had no gene match. The CDR3 reads CASSVGQGPILTEAFF. DNA of the CDR3: TGTGCCAGCAGCGTGGGACAGGGGCCTATTTTAACTGAAGCTTTCTTT.

The chain combines TRBV5-6 with TRBJ1-3; D remains unclear. CDR1 and CDR2 from the germline V gene are SGHDT and YYEEEE. This CDR3 spans 14 amino acids. Trimming left V 4 bases short and J 0 bases short, with 8 bases between. The CDR3 loop reads CASSLLSSGNTIYF. Here the CDR3 DNA reads TGTGCCAGCAGCCTACTAAGCTCTGGAAACACCATATATTTT.

The chain employs TRBV5-6 and TRBJ1-2, with D tentatively TRBD1 (5 bases). Trimming left V 1 base short and J 4 bases short, with 8 bases between. The CDR3 runs to 13 residues. The germline gives CDR1 SGHDT, CDR2 YYEEEE. The CDR3 loop is CASSLQGAYGYTF. CDR3 coding DNA: TGTGCCAGCAGCTTGCAAGGGGCCTATGGCTACACCTTC.

This chain connects TRBV7-2 to TRBJ2-7; weak D call: TRBD1 (6 bases). Germline lookup yields CDR1 SGHTA and CDR2 FQGNSA. The CDR3 extends over 14 amino acids. Between the trimmed V and J ends, which lost 0 bases and 5 bases, there was a span of 11 bases. Here the CDR3 DNA reads TGTGCCAGCAGCTTAGCGGGGGCCGGGGACGAGCAGTACTTC. The encoded protein is CASSLAGAGDEQYF.